The 19 T cell receptor beta chains below were found in one sample sequenced in a study of beta chain features in type 1 diabetes. Overall study findings and caveats: TCRB CDR3s from Type 1 diabetes patients were moderately but significantly shorter in all four CD4+ subsets.

What was sequenced were expressed TCRB transcripts, since all of the isolated RNA had been reverse transcribed. The data were produced by immunoSEQ multiplex PCR, yet TCRdb's version contains in-frame clones alone and is incomplete. The sample holds about 280,000 clones; roughly 15% are singletons and the top ten take 0.015% to 0.019%. Antigen specificity for these receptors is unknown. Sequenced: naive CD4+ T cells from blood. The receptor set was obtained from a man younger than 35 with type 1 diabetes.

The chain combines TRBV6-6 with TRBJ1-2, with TRBD1 matching over 8 bases. This CDR3 is 16 amino acids long. Germline V lookup: CDR1 MNHNY, CDR2 SVGAGI (reference sequence). V was pared by 6 bases and J by 4 bases, with 13 bases of the junction left unmatched. This chain's CDR3 is CASRRAQGASSYGYTF. The CDR3 coding sequence is TGTGCCAGCAGGCGGGCTCAGGGGGCCTCTAGCTATGGCTACACCTTC.

The chain combines TRBV18 with TRBJ1-5; 10 bases fit TRBD1. The CDR3 length is 14 residues. CDR1 and CDR2 (germline): KGHSH, LQKENI. The junction had 1 base not matched to a gene; V was cut back by 3 bases and J by 5 bases. CDR3 amino acids: CASSPGQGYQPQHF. The CDR3 DNA is TGTGCCAGCTCACCGGGACAGGGGTATCAGCCCCAGCATTTT.

This clone has just a few counts. V usage is TRBV7-8 and J usage is TRBJ1-1; weak D call: TRBD1 (5 bases). CDR1 is SGHVS, CDR2 FQNEAQ, per germline. The CDR3 is made up of 14 amino acids. The V and J ends lost 5 bases and 1 base respectively, with 11 bases between them. The CDR3 region is CASSLGARNTEAFF. The CDR3 region has the DNA TGTGCCAGCAGCCTAGGGGCGAGGAACACTGAAGCTTTCTTT.

The chain is built from TRBV15 and TRBJ1-1; TRBD1 might be the D (5 bases). Per germline, CDR1 LNHNV and CDR2 YYDKDF (reference sequence). The CDR3 runs to 15 residues. Trimming shortened V by 1 base and J by 3 bases, and 12 bases separated the two germline ends. Here the CDR3 DNA reads TGTGCCACCAGCAGAGGACCCGGAGGGGACACTGAAGCTTTCTTT. As protein: CATSRGPGGDTEAFF. Combining the CDR3 with reference TRBV15 and TRBJ1-1 gives the whole variable domain DAMVIQNPRYQVTQFGKPVTLSCSQTLNHNVMYWYQQKSSQAPKLLFHYYDKDFNNEADTPDNFQSRRPNTSFCFLDIRSPGLGDTAMYLCATSRGPGGDTEAFFGQGTRLTVV.

This clone has only a few counts. The rearrangement links TRBV4-3 to TRBJ2-3; 14 bases are a match to TRBD2. After removal of 1 base from V and 0 bases from J, the junction contained 3 bases not matched to a gene. CDR3 length equals 18 residues. Germline V lookup: CDR1 LGHNA, CDR2 YSLEER. This chain's CDR3 is CASSQGLAGGTSTDTQYF. The CDR3 coding sequence is TGCGCCAGCAGCCAAGGACTAGCGGGGGGGACTAGCACAGATACGCAGTATTTT.

This chain uses TRBV28 with TRBJ2-3; D not certain. The V end lost 3 bases, the J end lost 8 bases, and 9 bases lay between the germline ends. Germline-derived CDR1 and CDR2 are MDHEN and SYDVKM. CDR3 size: 12 residues. CDR3 DNA sequence: TGTGCCAGCAGTTTTCGCGGAATTACGCAGTATTTT. It encodes CASSFRGITQYF. The full variable domain, its missing parts supplied by reference TRBV28 and TRBJ2-3, is DVKVTQSSRYLVKRTGEKVFLECVQDMDHENMFWYRQDPGLGLRLIYFSYDVKMKEKGDIPEGYSVSREKKERFSLILESASTNQTSMYLCASSFRGITQYFGPGTRLTVL.

This clone was counted a few times. The J gene is TRBJ2-3, the V gene TRBV2, with a tentative D call TRBD1 (7 bases). Germline V CDR1 and CDR2: SNHLY, FYNNEI. Trimming removed 8 bases from V and 8 bases from J, with 23 bases in between. This CDR3 region has 15 residues. The CDR3 region is CASGKAEGAEGTQYF. CDR3 DNA sequence: TGTGCCAGCGGGAAAGCGGAGGGGGCCGAAGGTACGCAGTATTTT.

The table lists this clone with a few counts. This sequence joins TRBV7-6 and TRBJ1-5; 7 bases match TRBD1. The germline V gene encodes CDR1 SGHVS and CDR2 FNYEAQ. The CDR3 consists of 13 residues. CDR3 coding DNA: TGTACTCATAGGAAAAGGGGGCTTCAGCCCCAGCATTTT. Its translation is CTHRKRGLQPQHF.

The rearrangement joins TRBV19 to TRBJ2-7; a possible D gene is TRBD2 (6 bases). V shed 2 bases and J shed 7 bases, with 15 bases lying between them. The CDR3 runs 14 residues. Germline CDR1 is LNHDA and CDR2 is SQIVND (reference sequence). DNA for the CDR3: TGTGCCAGTAGTATAAAGGAGGGGATCAGGGAGCAGTACTTC. Protein sequence: CASSIKEGIREQYF.

The gene calls are TRBV27 and TRBJ1-6, with a possible D match to TRBD1 (5 bases). The germline CDR1 and CDR2 sequences are MNHEY and SMNVEV (reference sequence). The CDR3 contains 14 residues. Trimming took 6 bases from V and 8 from J, leaving 14 bases between them. The CDR3 DNA reads as TGTGCCAGCAGCCTAGGGGTTAGGTATTCACCCCTCCACTTT. It specifies CASSLGVRYSPLHF.

This chain joins TRBV9 and TRBJ2-7; 10 nucleotides match TRBD2. The V gene's germline CDR1 is SGDLS and CDR2 YYNGEE. The CDR3 is made up of 13 amino acids. With 3 bases clipped from V and 5 bases from J, the junction kept 2 bases outside the gene matches. CDR3 DNA: TGTGCCAGCAGCGAGGGACTAGCGCACGAGCAGTACTTC. It specifies CASSEGLAHEQYF.

This clone was detected only a few times. The chain combines TRBV7-9 with TRBJ2-2; perhaps TRBD1 as D (6 bases). Trimming took off 4 bases at V and 5 bases at J, with 14 bases between the two ends. This CDR3 is built from 15 residues. CDR1 SEHNR and CDR2 FQNEAQ come from the germline V gene (reference sequence). In DNA form, the CDR3 reads TGTGCCAGCAGCTCACACAGGGTAGGAACCGGGGAGCTGTTTTTT. This sequence encodes CASSSHRVGTGELFF.

The chain is built from TRBV4-1 and TRBJ2-4; D call uncertain. CDR3 length equals 15 residues. Germline V gene sequence: CDR1 MGHRA, CDR2 YSYEKL. V shed 3 bases and J shed 0 bases, with 9 bases lying between them. CDR3 loop: CASSQPLVAKNIQYF. As DNA, the CDR3 is TGCGCCAGCAGCCAGCCGTTAGTAGCCAAAAACATTCAGTACTTC.

This clone was counted a few times. The chain recombines TRBV6-6 with TRBJ1-5, with TRBD1 identical over 9 bases. V lost 6 bases to trimming and J lost 2 bases; unmatched junction nucleotides: 5. Germline V gene lookup returns CDR1 MNHNY and CDR2 SVGAGI (reference sequence). The CDR3 covers 15 residues. CDR3 DNA sequence: TGTGCCAGCAGAGGACAGGGGATGGGCAATCAGCCCCAGCATTTT. Translating gives CASRGQGMGNQPQHF.

J is TRBJ2-1 and V is TRBV29-1; 7 bases map to TRBD1. The CDR3 spans 13 residues. CDR1 and CDR2 (germline): SQVTM, ANQGSEA. This chain's CDR3 is CIARTGPYNEQFF. As DNA, the CDR3 is TGCATCGCAAGGACAGGACCCTACAATGAGCAGTTCTTC.

The CDR3 loop reads CASSQDGEGQINSPLHF. CDR3 nucleotides: TGTGCCAGCAGCCAAGACGGCGAGGGACAGATAAATTCACCCCTCCACTTT. The chain joins TRBV14 to TRBJ1-6, with TRBD1 matching over 7 bases. J lost 7 bases, V lost 0 bases, and 9 bases had no gene match. This CDR3 is built from 17 residues. Germline V gives CDR1 SGHDN, CDR2 FVKESK.

This clone was seen a handful of times. The chain recombines TRBV2 with TRBJ2-1; 7 bases are a match to TRBD2. CDR1 SNHLY and CDR2 FYNNEI come from the germline V gene. CDR3 length: 15 amino acids. V lost 6 bases to trimming and J lost 1 base; unmatched junction nucleotides: 6. CDR3 DNA sequence: TGTGCCAGCAGGGGCCGGGGGGAGTCCTACAATGAGCAGTTCTTC. Translating gives CASRGRGESYNEQFF.

The chain combines TRBV7-8 with TRBJ2-1, with TRBD2 matching 7 bases. Looked up from germline, CDR1 is SGHVS and CDR2 is FQNEAQ. CDR3 length: 10 amino acids. After removal of 8 bases from V and 8 bases from J, the junction contained 0 bases not matched to a gene. DNA of the CDR3: TGTGCCAGCGGGGGGGATGAGCAGTTCTTC. This sequence encodes CASGGDEQFF.

This clone was found many times. The chain is built from TRBV29-1 and TRBJ2-6; D possibly corresponds to TRBD1 (5 bases). V dropped 5 bases and J dropped 2 bases, with 7 bases sitting between them. CDR3 size: 13 residues. Germline loops: CDR1 SQVTM, CDR2 ANQGSEA. The CDR3 nucleotides read TGCAGCGTTTGGGGCCCTGGGGCCAACGTCCTGACTTTC. It codes for CSVWGPGANVLTF.